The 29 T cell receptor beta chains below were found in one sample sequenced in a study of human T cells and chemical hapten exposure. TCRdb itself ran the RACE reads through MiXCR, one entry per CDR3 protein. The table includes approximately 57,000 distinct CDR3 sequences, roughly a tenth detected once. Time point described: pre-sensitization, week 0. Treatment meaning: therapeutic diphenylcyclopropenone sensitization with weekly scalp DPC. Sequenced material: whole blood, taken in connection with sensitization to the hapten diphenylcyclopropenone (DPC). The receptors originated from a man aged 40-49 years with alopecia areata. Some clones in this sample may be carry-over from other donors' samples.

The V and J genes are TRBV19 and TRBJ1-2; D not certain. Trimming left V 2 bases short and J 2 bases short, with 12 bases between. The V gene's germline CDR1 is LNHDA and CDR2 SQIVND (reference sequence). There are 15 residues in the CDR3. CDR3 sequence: CASSISPVPNYGYTF. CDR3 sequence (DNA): TGTGCCAGTAGTATAAGTCCGGTGCCGAACTATGGCTACACCTTC.

The CDR3 DNA reads TGTGCCAGCAGCTTAGCTCCCCAGGGGGCTTTCTACGAGCAGTACTTC. Translating it yields CASSLAPQGAFYEQYF. V usage is TRBV7-2 and J usage is TRBJ2-7, with 8 bases that match TRBD1. Germline CDR1 and CDR2: SGHTA and FQGNSA. The CDR3 covers 16 residues. V shed 0 bases, J shed 3 bases, and the junction held 7 bases outside the gene matches.

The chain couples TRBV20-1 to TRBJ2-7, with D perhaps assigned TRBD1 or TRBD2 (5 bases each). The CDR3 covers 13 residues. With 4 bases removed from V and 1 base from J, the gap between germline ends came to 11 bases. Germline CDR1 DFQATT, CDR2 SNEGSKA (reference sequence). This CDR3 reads CSANFGTSYEQYF. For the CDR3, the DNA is TGCAGTGCTAATTTTGGGACGTCCTACGAGCAGTACTTC.

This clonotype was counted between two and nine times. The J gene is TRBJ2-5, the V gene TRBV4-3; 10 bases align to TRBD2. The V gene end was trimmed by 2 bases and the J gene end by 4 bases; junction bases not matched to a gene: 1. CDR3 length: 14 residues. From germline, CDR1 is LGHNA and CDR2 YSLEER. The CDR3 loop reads CASSQRLAGETQYF. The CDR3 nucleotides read TGCGCCAGCAGCCAAAGACTAGCGGGAGAGACCCAGTACTTC.

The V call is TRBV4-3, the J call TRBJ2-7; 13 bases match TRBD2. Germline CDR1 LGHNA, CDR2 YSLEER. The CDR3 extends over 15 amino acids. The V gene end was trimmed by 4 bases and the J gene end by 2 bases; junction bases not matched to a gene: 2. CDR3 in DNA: TGCGCCAGCAGCCTTGGGACTAGCGGGACCTACGAGCAGTACTTC. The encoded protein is CASSLGTSGTYEQYF.

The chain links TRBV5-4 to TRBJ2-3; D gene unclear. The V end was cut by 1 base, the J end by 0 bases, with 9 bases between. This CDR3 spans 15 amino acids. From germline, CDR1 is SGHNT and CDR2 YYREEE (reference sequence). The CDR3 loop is CASSLSGQSTDTQYF. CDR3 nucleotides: TGTGCCAGCAGCTTGTCGGGCCAGAGCACAGATACGCAGTATTTT.

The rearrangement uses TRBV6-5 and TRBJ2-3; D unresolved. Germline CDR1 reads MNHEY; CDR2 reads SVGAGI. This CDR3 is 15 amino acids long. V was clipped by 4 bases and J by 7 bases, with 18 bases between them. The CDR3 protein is CASSSRPVMGYTQYF. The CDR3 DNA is TGTGCCAGCAGTTCCCGGCCCGTGATGGGATATACGCAGTATTTT.

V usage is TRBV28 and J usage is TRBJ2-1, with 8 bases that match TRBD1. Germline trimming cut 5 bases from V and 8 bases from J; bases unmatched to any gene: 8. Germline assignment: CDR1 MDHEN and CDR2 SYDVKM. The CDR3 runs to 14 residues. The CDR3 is CASSPRTGLDEQFF. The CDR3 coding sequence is TGTGCCAGCAGTCCTCGGACAGGGTTGGATGAGCAGTTCTTC.

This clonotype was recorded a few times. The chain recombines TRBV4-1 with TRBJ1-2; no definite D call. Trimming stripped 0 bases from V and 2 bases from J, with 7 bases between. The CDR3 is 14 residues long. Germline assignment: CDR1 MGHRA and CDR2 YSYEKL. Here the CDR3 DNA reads TGCGCCAGCAGCCAAGATCAAGAAAACTATGGCTACACCTTC. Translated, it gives CASSQDQENYGYTF.

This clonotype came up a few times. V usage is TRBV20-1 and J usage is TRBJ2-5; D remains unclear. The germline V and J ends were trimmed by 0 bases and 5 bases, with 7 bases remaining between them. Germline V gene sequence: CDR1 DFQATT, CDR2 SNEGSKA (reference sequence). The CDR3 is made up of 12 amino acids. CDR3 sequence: CSARDGLETQYF. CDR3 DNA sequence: TGCAGTGCTAGAGATGGCCTCGAGACCCAGTACTTC.

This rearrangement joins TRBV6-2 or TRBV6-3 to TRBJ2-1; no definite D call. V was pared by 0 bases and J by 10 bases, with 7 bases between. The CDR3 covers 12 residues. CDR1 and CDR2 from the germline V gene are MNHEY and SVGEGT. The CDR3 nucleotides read TGTGCCAGCAGTTACTCTATTGGGGAGCAGTTCTTC. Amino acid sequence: CASSYSIGEQFF.

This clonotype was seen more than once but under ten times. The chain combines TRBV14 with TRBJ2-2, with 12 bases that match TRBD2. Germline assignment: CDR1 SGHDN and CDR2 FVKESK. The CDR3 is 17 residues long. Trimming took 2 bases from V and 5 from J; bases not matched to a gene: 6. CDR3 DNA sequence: TGTGCCAGCAGCCAAAAACCCGGACTAGCGGGAACCGGGGAGCTGTTTTTT. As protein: CASSQKPGLAGTGELFF.

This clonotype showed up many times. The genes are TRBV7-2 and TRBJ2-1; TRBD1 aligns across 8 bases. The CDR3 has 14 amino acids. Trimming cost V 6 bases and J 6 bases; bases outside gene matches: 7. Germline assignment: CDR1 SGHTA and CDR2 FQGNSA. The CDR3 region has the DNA TGTGCCAGCAGTTTTGACAGGGGAGGCAATGAGCAGTTCTTC. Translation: CASSFDRGGNEQFF.

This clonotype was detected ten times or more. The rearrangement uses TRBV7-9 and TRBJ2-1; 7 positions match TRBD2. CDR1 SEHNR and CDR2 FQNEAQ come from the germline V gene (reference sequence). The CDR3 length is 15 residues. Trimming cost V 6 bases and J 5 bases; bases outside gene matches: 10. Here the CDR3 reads CASRPTTGGDNEQFF. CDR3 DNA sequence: TGTGCCAGCAGACCTACGACGGGAGGAGACAATGAGCAGTTCTTC. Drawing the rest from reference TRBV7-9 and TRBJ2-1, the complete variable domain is DTGVSQNPRHKITKRGQNVTFRCDPISEHNRLYWYRQTLGQGPEFLTYFQNEAQLEKSRLLSDRFSAERPKGSFSTLEIQRTEQGDSAMYLCASRPTTGGDNEQFFGPGTRLTVL.

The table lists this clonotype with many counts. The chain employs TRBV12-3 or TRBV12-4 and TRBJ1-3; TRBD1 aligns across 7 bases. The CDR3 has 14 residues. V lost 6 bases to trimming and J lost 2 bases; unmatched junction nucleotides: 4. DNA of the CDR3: TGTGCCAGCAGGGACGGACAGGCTGGAAACACCATATATTTT. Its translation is CASRDGQAGNTIYF.

CDR3 nucleotide sequence: TGTGCCAGCAGCCGGGACAGGGCCAGTCTGACCCAGTACTTC. Protein: CASSRDRASLTQYF. The chain couples TRBV9 to TRBJ2-5, with 9 bases matching TRBD1. Germline V gene lookup returns CDR1 SGDLS and CDR2 YYNGEE. The length of the CDR3 is 14 residues. The J segment lost 7 bases and the V segment lost 4 bases, leaving 8 bases of the junction unmatched.

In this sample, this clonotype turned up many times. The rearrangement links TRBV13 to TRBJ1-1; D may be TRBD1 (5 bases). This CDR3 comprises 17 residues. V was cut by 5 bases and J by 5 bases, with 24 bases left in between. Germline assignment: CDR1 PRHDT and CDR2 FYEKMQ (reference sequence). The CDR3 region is CASSPPKYRGGGTEAFF. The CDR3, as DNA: TGTGCCAGCAGCCCCCCGAAGTACCGGGGCGGGGGGACTGAAGCTTTCTTT.

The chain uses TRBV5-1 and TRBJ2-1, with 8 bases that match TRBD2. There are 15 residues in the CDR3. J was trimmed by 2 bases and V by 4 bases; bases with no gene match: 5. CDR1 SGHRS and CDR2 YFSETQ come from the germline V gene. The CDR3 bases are TGCGCCAGCAGCAGTAGCGGGACCGCCTACAATGAGCAGTTCTTC. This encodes CASSSSGTAYNEQFF. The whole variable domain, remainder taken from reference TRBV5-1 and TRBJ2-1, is KAGVTQTPRYLIKTRGQQVTLSCSPISGHRSVSWYQQTPGQGLQFLFEYFSETQRNKGNFPGRFSGRQFSNSRSEMNVSTLELGDSALYLCASSSSGTAYNEQFFGPGTRLTVL.

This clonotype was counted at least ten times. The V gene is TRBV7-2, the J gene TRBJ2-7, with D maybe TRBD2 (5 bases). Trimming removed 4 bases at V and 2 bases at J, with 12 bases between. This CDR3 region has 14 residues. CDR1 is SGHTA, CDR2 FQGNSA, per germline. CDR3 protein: CASSSGWRAYEQYF. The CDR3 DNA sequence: TGTGCCAGCAGCTCAGGATGGCGGGCCTACGAGCAGTACTTC.

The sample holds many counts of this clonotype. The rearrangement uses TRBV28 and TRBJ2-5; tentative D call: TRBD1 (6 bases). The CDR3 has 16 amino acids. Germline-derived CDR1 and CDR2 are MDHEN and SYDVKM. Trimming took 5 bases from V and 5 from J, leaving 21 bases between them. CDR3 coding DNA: TGTGCCAGCAGTGCCATGGGGCAGGGGAGTAGTGAGACCCAGTACTTC. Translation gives CASSAMGQGSSETQYF.

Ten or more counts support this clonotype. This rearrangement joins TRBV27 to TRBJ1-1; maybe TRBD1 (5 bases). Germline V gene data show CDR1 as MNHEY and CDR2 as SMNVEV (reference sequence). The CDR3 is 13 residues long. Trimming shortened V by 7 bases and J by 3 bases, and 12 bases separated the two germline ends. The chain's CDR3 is CASKTALHTEAFF. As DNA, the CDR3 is TGTGCCAGCAAGACAGCGTTACACACTGAAGCTTTCTTT.

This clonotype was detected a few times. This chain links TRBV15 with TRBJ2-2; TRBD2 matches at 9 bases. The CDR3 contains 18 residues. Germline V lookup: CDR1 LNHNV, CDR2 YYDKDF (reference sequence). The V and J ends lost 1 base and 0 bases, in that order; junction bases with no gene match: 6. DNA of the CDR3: TGTGCCACCAGCAGAGGAGGCGGGAGGGCCGCGAACACCGGGGAGCTGTTTTTT. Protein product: CATSRGGGRAANTGELFF.

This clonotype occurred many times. The DNA of the CDR3 is TGTGCCAGCAACAATCTGGGCAGTGACGGGGAGCTGTTTTTT. It encodes CASNNLGSDGELFF. The chain uses TRBV6-6 and TRBJ2-2, with no clear D. V lost 7 bases and J 7 bases, leaving 16 bases between the germline ends. Germline CDR1 reads MNHNY; CDR2 reads SVGAGI (reference sequence). CDR3 length: 14 amino acids.

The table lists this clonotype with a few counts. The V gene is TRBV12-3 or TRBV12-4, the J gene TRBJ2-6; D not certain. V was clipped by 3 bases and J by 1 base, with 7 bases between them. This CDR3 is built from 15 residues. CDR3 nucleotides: TGTGCCAGCAGTTTGGGTTTTTCTGGGGCCAACGTCCTGACTTTC. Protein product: CASSLGFSGANVLTF.

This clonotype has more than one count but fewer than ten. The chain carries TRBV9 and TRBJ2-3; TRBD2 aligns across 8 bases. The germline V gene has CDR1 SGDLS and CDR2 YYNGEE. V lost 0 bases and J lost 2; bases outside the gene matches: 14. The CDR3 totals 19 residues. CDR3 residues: CASSVAPSAVAGNTDTQYF. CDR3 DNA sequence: TGTGCCAGCAGCGTAGCCCCCTCAGCGGTAGCGGGGAACACAGATACGCAGTATTTT.

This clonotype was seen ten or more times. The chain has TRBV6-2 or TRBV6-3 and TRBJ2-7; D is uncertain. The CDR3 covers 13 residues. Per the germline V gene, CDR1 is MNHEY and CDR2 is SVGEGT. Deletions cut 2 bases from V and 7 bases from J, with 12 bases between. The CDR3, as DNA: TGTGCCAGCAGTTACGTTTCGATGGGGGAGCAGTACTTC. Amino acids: CASSYVSMGEQYF.

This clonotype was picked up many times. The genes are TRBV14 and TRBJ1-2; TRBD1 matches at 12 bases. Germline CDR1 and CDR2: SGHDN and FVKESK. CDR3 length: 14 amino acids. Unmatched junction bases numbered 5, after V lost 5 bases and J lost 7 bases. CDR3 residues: CASSAGTGGFGYTF. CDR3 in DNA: TGTGCCAGCAGCGCCGGGACAGGGGGCTTTGGCTACACCTTC.

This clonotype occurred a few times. The CDR3 DNA reads as TGTGCCAGCAGCTTACAAGCGGGAGAAGATACGCAGTATTTT. Encoded protein: CASSLQAGEDTQYF. The chain uses TRBV7-2 and TRBJ2-3; TRBD2 matches at 8 bases. Losses at the gene ends were 2 bases for V and 5 bases for J; bases not matched to a gene: 3. This CDR3 is 14 amino acids long. Looked up from germline, CDR1 is SGHTA and CDR2 is FQGNSA.

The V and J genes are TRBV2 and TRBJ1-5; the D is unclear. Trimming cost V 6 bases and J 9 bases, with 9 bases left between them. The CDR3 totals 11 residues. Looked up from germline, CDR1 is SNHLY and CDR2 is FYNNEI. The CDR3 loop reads CASSLVGPQHF. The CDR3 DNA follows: TGTGCCAGCAGCCTAGTCGGGCCCCAGCATTTT.